This paragraph covers one TCR beta chain sequence. Regions amplified from RNA transcripts were the TCR beta CDR3 regions. TCR CDR3 regions were first amplified by RT-PCR with HTBI primers. TCRdb processed the multiplex PCR reads anew with MiXCR; each CDR3 protein has one entry. Counted here are hundreds of thousands of distinct CDR3 sequences, just under 45% occurring once; the ten biggest clones make up less than 9.5%. This sample is drawn from a study of T cells in Graves' hyperthyroidism and ophthalmopathy. With 3 bases removed from V and 7 bases from J, the gap between germline ends came to 7 bases. This CDR3 comprises 11 residues. CDR1 and CDR2 (germline): SQVTM, ANQGSEA.

The material sequenced was peripheral blood or thyroid tissue (not recorded which). This TCR came from an adult man with Graves' disease, either hyperthyroidism or ophthalmopathy (not recorded which). The gene calls are TRBV29-1 and TRBJ1-3; D remains unclear. This CDR3 is CSVDLGNTIYF. In nucleotides, the CDR3 is TGCAGCGTTGATTTGGGGAACACCATATATTTT.